The 10 T cell receptor beta chains below come from one sample, sequenced in a study of blood T cell repertoires in COVID-19. The table came from immunoSEQ multiplex PCR; TCRdb's copy has only in-frame clones and leaves some out. The data show around 150,000 clones, with 80% to 90% seen just once and roughly 4% held by the top ten. The sample comprised peripheral blood. Receptors were obtained from a woman between 35 and 50 years old with acute or convalescent COVID-19.

This clone was seen only once. The chain joins TRBV19 to TRBJ1-1; D might be TRBD1 (5 bases). The CDR3 has 16 amino acids. The V and J ends lost 1 base and 0 bases respectively, with 12 bases between them. Germline V CDR1 and CDR2: LNHDA, SQIVND (reference sequence). CDR3 nucleotides: TGTGCCAGTAGTATAGTGGGGGGAATCATGAACACTGAAGCTTTCTTT. Translating it yields CASSIVGGIMNTEAFF.

The chain has TRBV7-2 and TRBJ2-5; 8 nucleotides line up with TRBD2. The J segment lost 9 bases and the V segment lost 5 bases, leaving 17 bases of the junction unmatched. Per the germline V gene, CDR1 is SGHTA and CDR2 is FQGNSA. This CDR3 has 16 residues. The CDR3 protein is CASSPRVGSGGVAQYF. In nucleotides, the CDR3 is TGTGCCAGCAGCCCCCGGGTCGGAAGCGGGGGTGTGGCCCAGTACTTC. The variable domain in full, with the rest retrieved from reference TRBV7-2 and TRBJ2-5, is GAGVSQSPSNKVTEKGKDVELRCDPISGHTALYWYRQSLGQGLEFLIYFQGNSAPDKSGLPSDRFSAERTGGSVSTLTIQRTQQEDSAVYLCASSPRVGSGGVAQYFGPGTRLLVL.

The chain joins TRBV4-1 to TRBJ2-5, with 8 bases identical to TRBD2. The CDR3 runs 19 residues. The trim removed 1 base at V and 5 bases at J, leaving 18 bases unmatched. Germline V gives CDR1 MGHRA, CDR2 YSYEKL. This CDR3 is CASSQAFRAGTSRLETQYF. The CDR3, as DNA: TGCGCCAGCAGCCAAGCTTTTCGGGCAGGGACTAGTAGGTTGGAGACCCAGTACTTC.

This chain uses TRBV12-3 or TRBV12-4 with TRBJ2-7; a possible D gene is TRBD1 (7 bases). This CDR3 spans 13 amino acids. V was cut by 8 bases and J by 2 bases, with 13 bases left in between. CDR3 loop: CASSEGAPYEQYF. The DNA of the CDR3 is TGTGCCAGCTCGGAGGGGGCCCCCTACGAGCAGTACTTC.

The chain recombines TRBV3-1 (or the pseudogene TRBV3-2) with TRBJ1-3, with 9 nucleotides matching TRBD1. CDR1 is LGHDT, CDR2 YNNKEL, per germline (reference sequence). CDR3 length: 14 residues. V was pared by 0 bases and J by 8 bases, with 2 bases of the junction left unmatched. The CDR3 DNA reads as TGTGCCAGCAGCCAAGATAACAGGGGGCACACCATATATTTT. It codes for CASSQDNRGHTIYF.

This clone was counted a single time. This chain uses TRBV6-2 or TRBV6-3 with TRBJ2-7; 8 bases fit TRBD1. With V trimmed by 5 bases and J by 3 bases, 6 bases remained unmatched. The CDR3 runs 14 residues. CDR1 and CDR2 from the germline V gene are MNHEY and SVGEGT. The CDR3 DNA sequence: TGTGCCAGCAGTCGGACAGGGTTCCTCTACGAGCAGTACTTC. Translation: CASSRTGFLYEQYF.

V gene TRBV5-4 combines with J gene TRBJ1-2, with 7 bases fitting TRBD1. The V segment lost 0 bases and the J segment 6 bases; nucleotides outside the gene matches: 11. Germline lookup yields CDR1 SGHNT and CDR2 YYREEE (reference sequence). CDR3 size: 16 residues. CDR3 DNA: TGTGCCAGCAGCTTGGGCAGGGGGAAAGTAGTAAATGGCTACACCTTC. Translated: CASSLGRGKVVNGYTF.

The chain employs TRBV6-2 or TRBV6-3 and TRBJ1-1; a weak D match, TRBD1 (6 bases). V was shortened by 6 bases and J by 0 bases, with 8 bases between the two germline ends. This CDR3 has 13 amino acids. The germline gives CDR1 MNHEY, CDR2 SVGEGT. CDR3 in DNA: TGTGCCAGCAGCGGGACACTGAACACTGAAGCTTTCTTT. It yields the protein CASSGTLNTEAFF.

This clone was seen only a few times. V and J are TRBV6-5 and TRBJ2-2; 7 bases agree with TRBD1. V was clipped by 7 bases and J by 2 bases; unmatched bases: 7. This CDR3 is built from 15 residues. The V gene's germline CDR1 is MNHEY and CDR2 SVGAGI. The CDR3 here is CASTGQDSNTGELFF. As DNA, the CDR3 is TGTGCCAGCACCGGACAGGACTCAAACACCGGGGAGCTGTTTTTT.

The chain recombines TRBV20-1 with TRBJ1-6, with 7 bases that match TRBD1. Germline lookup yields CDR1 DFQATT and CDR2 SNEGSKA (reference sequence). J was trimmed by 1 base and V by 3 bases; bases with no gene match: 9. The CDR3 runs to 17 residues. Written as DNA, the CDR3 is TGCAGTGCTAGTCGTGGGGACAGATCATCCTATAATTCACCCCTCCACTTT. Its translation: CSASRGDRSSYNSPLHF.